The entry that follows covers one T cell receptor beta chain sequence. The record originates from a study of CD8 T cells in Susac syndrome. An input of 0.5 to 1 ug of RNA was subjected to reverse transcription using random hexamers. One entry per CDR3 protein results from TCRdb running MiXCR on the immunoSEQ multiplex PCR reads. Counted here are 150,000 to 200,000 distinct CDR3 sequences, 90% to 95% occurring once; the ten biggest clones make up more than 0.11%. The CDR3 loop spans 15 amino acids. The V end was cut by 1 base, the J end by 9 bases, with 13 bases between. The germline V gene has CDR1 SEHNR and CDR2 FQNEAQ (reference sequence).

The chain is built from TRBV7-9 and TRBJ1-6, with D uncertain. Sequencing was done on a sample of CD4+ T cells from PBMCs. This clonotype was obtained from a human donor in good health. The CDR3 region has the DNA TGTGCCAGCAGCTTAGATTGGCCCTCGCCTTCACCCCTCCACTTT. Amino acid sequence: CASSLDWPSPSPLHF.